This T cell receptor (beta chain) was sequenced during a study of T cells in Graves' hyperthyroidism and ophthalmopathy. This clonotype was counted ten times or more. TCR beta CDR3 regions were amplified from RNA transcripts. Using the HTBI primer set, a first-round RT-PCR was run on the TCR CDR3. One entry per CDR3 protein, called by TCRdb with MiXCR from the multiplex PCR reads. The repertoire holds more than 300,000 distinct CDR3 sequences, approximately 17% seen once, with 35% to 45% in the top ten. Source material: blood. The receptor was isolated from a man aged 18-30 years with Graves' ophthalmopathy.

This CDR3 reads CASSPRDGTEAFF. The CDR3 DNA is TGTGCCTCATCGCCGAGGGACGGCACTGAAGCTTTCTTT. The rearrangement joins TRBV12-3 or TRBV12-4 to TRBJ1-1, with D perhaps TRBD1 (5 bases). Trimming removed 11 bases from V and 4 bases from J, with 17 bases in between. The length of the CDR3 is 13 residues.